These T cell receptor beta chains were read from a single sample in a study of technical replicates of blood from several donors. The assay was immunoSEQ multiplex PCR, and TCRdb's table has in-frame clones only and misses some. The sample holds 50,000 to 80,000 clones, roughly 90% seen once. The sequencing input was PBMCs. The origin of the receptors is a human donor in good health. Some clones in this sample may be carry-over from other donors' samples. Both conserved end residues are part of each CDR3. D genes are given only for firm matches. Some rows mark clone size as missing; the rest say once, few, many or name a class of expanded clone.

>once|TRBD1|TRBV29-1|TRBJ1-2
CSVLLGTGGLHYGYTF
TGCAGCGTCTTGCTCGGGACAGGGGGCTTACACTATGGCTACACCTTC
>-|-|TRBV29-1|TRBJ2-1
CSVPTRGTFSTGNEQFF
TGCAGCGTGCCGACTCGTGGGACTTTCTCAACGGGAAATGAGCAGTTCTTC
>-|-|TRBV5-4|TRBJ1-2
CASSLAWGGEGTYTF
TGTGCCAGCAGCTTGGCCTGGGGGGGCGAAGGTACCTACACCTTC
>-|-|TRBV5-1|TRBJ1-4
CASSPFDSTNEKLFF
TGCGCCAGCAGCCCCTTTGACAGTACTAATGAAAAACTGTTTTTT
>-|-|TRBV4-3|TRBJ2-5
CASSQAIGVQETQYF
TGCGCCAGCAGCCAAGCCATCGGGGTCCAAGAGACCCAGTACTTC
>-|TRBD2|TRBV19|TRBJ2-3
CASSTPGGLRYTQYF
TGTGCCAGTAGCACTCCGGGGGGGTTACGGTATACGCAGTATTTT
>-|-|TRBV19|TRBJ1-3
CASSTRVGTGNTIYF
TGTGCCAGTAGTACCAGGGTAGGGACTGGAAACACCATATATTTT
>-|-|TRBV18|TRBJ2-2
CASSPSGNTGELFF
TGTGCCAGCTCACCTAGCGGGAACACCGGGGAGCTGTTTTTT
>-|-|TRBV5-5|TRBJ2-5
CASSFGMRETQYF
TGTGCCAGCAGCTTTGGTATGCGGGAGACCCAGTACTTC
>once|-|TRBV7-2|TRBJ2-5
CASSLDFGSRGTQYF
TGTGCCAGCAGCTTAGACTTCGGGAGCCGTGGGACCCAGTACTTC
>-|TRBD1|TRBV7-9|TRBJ1-1
CASSPADHRGFEGTEAFF
TGTGCCAGCAGCCCCGCTGACCACAGGGGGTTCGAAGGGACTGAAGCTTTCTTT
>few|-|TRBV5-1|TRBJ2-5
CASTIPSPGKETQYF
TGCGCCAGCACCATCCCCTCGCCGGGGAAAGAGACCCAGTACTTC
>-|TRBD2|TRBV27|TRBJ2-7
CASSLLPRTSGTDEQYF
TGTGCCAGCAGCCTCCTCCCAAGGACTAGCGGGACGGACGAGCAGTACTTC
>-|-|TRBV6-5|TRBJ1-4
CASGPGVNEKLFF
TGTGCCAGCGGCCCGGGGGTCAATGAAAAACTGTTTTTT
>-|TRBD1|TRBV19|TRBJ1-2
CASRRPGQGALGYTF
TGTGCCAGTAGACGTCCGGGACAGGGGGCGCTTGGCTACACCTTC
>-|-|TRBV30|TRBJ2-5
CAWWERETQYF
TGTGCCTGGTGGGAGAGGGAGACCCAGTACTTC
>few|TRBD1|TRBV5-4|TRBJ2-4
CASSSRQGDAKNIQYF
TGTGCCAGCAGCTCCCGACAGGGGGACGCCAAAAACATTCAGTACTTC
>-|TRBD1|TRBV7-2|TRBJ1-2
CASSFGRGLGDGYTF
TGTGCCAGCAGCTTCGGCAGGGGGCTAGGAGATGGCTACACCTTC
>-|-|TRBV2|TRBJ2-7
CASRLTGSSYEQYF
TGTGCCAGCAGACTGACGGGAAGCTCCTACGAGCAGTACTTC
>-|-|TRBV6-5|TRBJ2-5
CASSSPENRQETQYF
TGTGCCAGCAGTTCCCCGGAAAACAGGCAAGAGACCCAGTACTTC
>-|-|TRBV25-1|TRBJ2-2
CASSGLMNTGELFF
TGTGCCAGCAGTGGTCTAATGAACACCGGGGAGCTGTTTTTT
>-|-|TRBV5-6|TRBJ1-2
CASSPDRHYGYTF
TGTGCCAGCAGCCCAGACAGGCACTATGGCTACACCTTC
>few|TRBD2|TRBV7-3|TRBJ2-7
CASSSVSLAGGNEQYF
TGTGCCAGCAGCTCCGTTAGCCTAGCGGGAGGGAACGAGCAGTACTTC
>-|TRBD1|TRBV7-6|TRBJ1-4
CASSPRTGAGEKLFF
TGTGCCAGCAGCCCGAGGACAGGGGCGGGGGAAAAACTGTTTTTT
>once|-|TRBV10-3|TRBJ1-3
CAISPEDFVGNTIYF
TGTGCCATCAGCCCGGAGGACTTTGTCGGAAACACCATATATTTT
>-|TRBD2|TRBV6-6|TRBJ2-1
CASSPPGLAGNEQFF
TGTGCCAGCAGTCCGCCGGGACTAGCGGGTAATGAGCAGTTCTTC
>-|-|TRBV5-1|TRBJ1-1
CASSGQRMNTEAFF
TGCGCCAGCAGCGGACAGCGCATGAACACTGAAGCTTTCTTT
>few|-|TRBV5-1|TRBJ1-1
CASSLQGGNTEAFF
TGCGCCAGCAGCTTGCAGGGTGGGAACACTGAAGCTTTCTTT
>-|TRBD2|TRBV7-9|TRBJ2-5
CASSRGLAGAGETQYF
TGTGCCAGCAGCCGGGGACTAGCGGGAGCTGGAGAGACCCAGTACTTC
>-|TRBD1|TRBV6-5|TRBJ1-6
CATSTGVNSPLHF
TGTGCCACTTCGACAGGGGTGAATTCACCCCTCCACTTT
>-|-|TRBV9|TRBJ2-2
CASSVVGATGELFF
TGTGCCAGCAGCGTAGTAGGAGCCACCGGGGAGCTGTTTTTT
>many|TRBD1|TRBV19|TRBJ1-3
CASSGTGGNTIYF
TGTGCCAGTAGTGGGACAGGGGGAAACACCATATATTTT
>-|TRBD2|TRBV11-2|TRBJ2-2
CASSLTTGGTGELFF
TGTGCCAGCAGCTTAACGACGGGAGGCACCGGGGAGCTGTTTTTT
>-|-|TRBV6-1|TRBJ1-5
CASSETANQPQHF
TGTGCCAGCAGTGAAACAGCCAATCAGCCCCAGCATTTT
>-|-|TRBV5-1|TRBJ1-3
CASSLVGGTAGNTIYF
TGCGCCAGCAGCTTGGTCGGAGGGACTGCTGGAAACACCATATATTTT
>-|TRBD1|TRBV7-9|TRBJ1-2
CASSSDRAKGYTF
TGTGCCAGCAGCTCGGACAGGGCTAAAGGCTACACCTTC
>-|TRBD1|TRBV7-9|TRBJ2-2
CASGDRVNTGELFF
TGTGCCAGTGGGGACAGGGTGAACACCGGGGAGCTGTTTTTT
>-|TRBD2|TRBV6-1|TRBJ2-2
CATQTSGGFTGELFF
TGTGCCACCCAGACTAGCGGGGGATTCACCGGGGAGCTGTTTTTT
>medium-sized|TRBD1|TRBV6-4|TRBJ2-1
CASSLQGDSYNEQFF
TGTGCCAGCAGTTTACAGGGGGACTCCTACAATGAGCAGTTCTTC
>-|-|TRBV6-1|TRBJ1-3
CASSDRSGNTIYF
TGTGCCAGCAGCGACAGGAGTGGAAACACCATATATTTT
>-|-|TRBV18|TRBJ2-7
CASSPGTTGHEQYF
TGTGCCAGCTCACCCGGGACAACGGGTCACGAGCAGTACTTC
>-|-|TRBV10-3|TRBJ2-1
CAISGEVNEQFF
TGTGCCATCAGTGGAGAAGTCAATGAGCAGTTCTTC